One sample yielded the 28 T cell receptor beta chains listed below, sequenced in a study of blood T cells in healthy people across ages. Sample-barcoded 5' priming and a J-beta primer mix drove a second PCR of roughly 6 to 12 cycles. TCRdb re-analysed the 5' RACE reads in MiXCR, keeping a single row per CDR3 protein. The sample holds approximately 1.5 million distinct CDR3 sequences, around 36% seen once. Sequences were obtained from blood. Receptor source: a woman in her 30s in good health.

In this sample, this clonotype turned up a few times. The rearrangement joins TRBV5-1 to TRBJ2-2; TRBD1 matches 11 bases. The length of the CDR3 is 16 residues. Per germline, CDR1 SGHRS and CDR2 YFSETQ. V lost 4 bases to trimming and J lost 6 bases; unmatched junction nucleotides: 8. The CDR3 spells CASSQNPGQGAGELFF. The DNA of the CDR3 is TGCGCCAGCAGCCAAAACCCGGGACAGGGGGCCGGGGAGCTGTTTTTT.

This clonotype was seen more than once but under ten times. This chain uses TRBV24-1 with TRBJ2-5, with D unclear. V shed 2 bases and J shed 1 base, with 7 bases lying between them. The CDR3 covers 14 residues. Germline-derived CDR1 and CDR2 are KGHDR and SFDVKD. CDR3 sequence: CATSDSRVQETQYF. The DNA for the CDR3 is TGTGCCACCAGTGATTCCCGGGTCCAAGAGACCCAGTACTTC.

V is TRBV2 and J is TRBJ1-2; unclear D gene. V lost 7 bases and J lost 4, with 16 bases in between. Germline CDR1 reads SNHLY; CDR2 reads FYNNEI. The CDR3 runs to 14 residues. In nucleotides, the CDR3 is TGTGCCAGCACTTCTAGGGTTTCTAGCTATGGCTACACCTTC. Protein: CASTSRVSSYGYTF.

V and J are TRBV5-5 and TRBJ1-2, with D uncertain. Germline CDR1 is SGHKS and CDR2 is YYEKEE (reference sequence). V was shortened by 2 bases and J by 8 bases, with 19 bases between the two germline ends. The CDR3 has 15 amino acids. CDR3 protein: CASSFVGGTLGGYTF. In DNA form, the CDR3 reads TGTGCCAGCAGCTTCGTCGGCGGAACTTTAGGAGGCTACACCTTC.

This clonotype was found a few times. This chain connects TRBV6-1 to TRBJ1-5; perhaps TRBD1 as D (5 bases). Germline values: CDR1 MNHNS, CDR2 SASEGT. Trimming took off 2 bases at V and 7 bases at J, with 12 bases between the two ends. The CDR3 runs 14 residues. As DNA, the CDR3 is TGTGCCAGCAGTGAACCGATAGGGGCCCAGCCCCAGCATTTT. It is translated as CASSEPIGAQPQHF.

This clonotype was picked up a small number of times. The chain joins TRBV6-1 to TRBJ2-1, with 7 bases identical to TRBD1. Germline V gene data show CDR1 as MNHNS and CDR2 as SASEGT. The CDR3 totals 14 residues. The V segment lost 4 bases and the J segment 8 bases; nucleotides outside the gene matches: 8. The DNA of the CDR3 is TGTGCCAGCAGTGGGGGACAGCAATGGGATGAGCAGTTCTTC. Translated, it gives CASSGGQQWDEQFF.

Comment on this clonotype: One end of the junction is discordant with germline, which a read error may explain. The genes are TRBV3-1 and TRBJ1-2; 9 bases map to TRBD1. The CDR3 extends over 13 amino acids. CDR1 is LGHDT and CDR2 is YNNKEL in the germline V gene (reference sequence). Here the CDR3 reads CACSRQGGYGYTF. The CDR3 nucleotides are TGTGCCTGCAGCCGACAGGGGGGCTATGGCTACACCTTC.

A note on this clonotype: Being one base from a much bigger clone, this may be a read error. The chain is built from TRBV29-1 and TRBJ2-5; 8 nucleotides agree with TRBD1. The DNA end lines up better with TRBJ2-7; the J call may be wrong. The CDR3 consists of 18 residues. Per the germline V gene, CDR1 is SQVTM and CDR2 is ANQGSEA. Here the CDR3 reads CSVDDRDIRTGYAYEQYF. For the CDR3, the DNA is TGCAGCGTTGATGATCGAGATATACGGACAGGGTATGCCTACGAGCAGTACTTC.

This clonotype has ten or more counts. The J gene is TRBJ2-1, the V gene TRBV29-1; 8 nucleotides match TRBD2. CDR3 length: 18 residues. Germline CDR1 and CDR2: SQVTM and ANQGSEA. Germline trimming cut 7 bases from V and 5 bases from J; bases unmatched to any gene: 22. In DNA, the CDR3 is TGCAGCGGGGCGTTCGGACTAGCCGTAAGTTCGTCACACAATGAGCAGTTCTTC. Translated: CSGAFGLAVSSSHNEQFF.

About this clonotype: This clone may be a read error of a much larger clone one base away. V usage is TRBV29-1 and J usage is TRBJ2-5; 9 bases line up with TRBD1. CDR1 SQVTM and CDR2 ANQGSEA come from the germline V gene. This CDR3 spans 14 amino acids. The CDR3 region has the DNA TGCGGCGTTGAAGACTCCAGACAGGGGGTAGAGCAGTACTTC. This encodes CGVEDSRQGVEQYF.

This sequence joins TRBV4-2 and TRBJ2-4; 8 bases align to TRBD2. This CDR3 has 15 amino acids. V gave up 0 bases and J gave up 6 bases; unmatched junction bases: 4. Looked up from germline, CDR1 is LGHNA and CDR2 is YNFKEQ. The CDR3 DNA sequence: TGTGCCAGCAGCCAAGAGCGGGAGGCCTCAAACATTCAGTACTTC. Residues: CASSQEREASNIQYF.

This clonotype was seen a handful of times. The V and J genes are TRBV25-1 and TRBJ1-4, with a possible D match to TRBD1 (5 bases). Germline lookup yields CDR1 MGHDK and CDR2 SYGVNS. V lost 4 bases to trimming and J lost 7 bases, with 16 bases between them. The CDR3 covers 15 residues. The CDR3 is CASSGWGSQGEKLFF. Here the CDR3 DNA reads TGTGCCAGCAGTGGGTGGGGTTCTCAGGGTGAAAAACTGTTTTTT.

Only a few counts were recorded for this clonotype. The junction and the germline gene differ at one end; a read error may be behind it. The chain links TRBV20-1 to TRBJ2-1; D might be TRBD1 (5 bases). CDR1 is DFQATT and CDR2 is SNEGSKA in the germline V gene (reference sequence). This CDR3 region has 15 residues. The CDR3 DNA is TGCAGTGCTGGAGATTTAAGACAGATCAGCAATGAGCAGTTCTTC. Translation: CSAGDLRQISNEQFF.

This clonotype was counted a few times. J is TRBJ2-1 and V is TRBV7-7; weak D call: TRBD1 (6 bases). The CDR3 is 15 amino acids. V was clipped by 3 bases and J by 7 bases, with 16 bases between them. CDR1 SSHAT and CDR2 FNYEAQ come from the germline V gene (reference sequence). In nucleotides, the CDR3 is TGTGCCAGCAGCTTCAGGCTGGGACAATGGAATGAGCAGTTCTTC. Translation: CASSFRLGQWNEQFF.

A word on this clonotype: One junction end does not reproduce the germline sequence, and a read error may be involved. This rearrangement joins TRBV10-3 to TRBJ2-1; 9 positions agree with TRBD2. Germline-derived CDR1 and CDR2 are ENHRY and SYGVKD. The CDR3 has 15 amino acids. CDR3 DNA sequence: TGTGCCATCAGCAAAACTAGCGGGCGGTACAATGGGCAGTTCTTC. Encoded protein: CAISKTSGRYNGQFF.

The sample holds many counts of this clonotype. The chain combines TRBV5-6 with TRBJ2-7; D gene ambiguous. CDR1 and CDR2 from the germline V gene are SGHDT and YYEEEE. The CDR3 is made up of 13 amino acids. V dropped 0 bases and J dropped 6 bases, with 10 bases sitting between them. CDR3 DNA: TGTGCCAGCAGCTTGGGGATAAATGTCGAGCAGTACTTC. Translation gives CASSLGINVEQYF. Based on the CDR3 plus reference TRBV5-6 and TRBJ2-7, the full variable domain is DAGVTQSPTHLIKTRGQQVTLRCSPKSGHDTVSWYQQALGQGPQFIFQYYEEEERQRGNFPDRFSGHQFPNYSSELNVNALLLGDSALYLCASSLGINVEQYFGPGTRLTVT.

The sample holds a few counts of this clonotype. The chain employs TRBV10-2 and TRBJ2-4; no clear D. Germline V lookup: CDR1 WSHSY, CDR2 SAAADI. Deletions cut 4 bases from V and 8 bases from J, with 18 bases between. CDR3 length: 15 amino acids. Written as DNA, the CDR3 is TGCGCCAGCAGTGGAGACAAGAATATTGAGGACATTCAGTACTTC. Its translation is CASSGDKNIEDIQYF.

The J gene is TRBJ1-5, the V gene TRBV12-3 or TRBV12-4, with 9 bases identical to TRBD1. CDR3 size: 15 residues. After removal of 4 bases from V and 6 bases from J, the junction contained 7 bases not matched to a gene. The DNA of the CDR3 is TGTGCCAGCAGTTCAGGACAGGGGAAGGGTCAGCCCCAGCATTTT. Encoded protein: CASSSGQGKGQPQHF.

The rearrangement joins TRBV20-1 to TRBJ2-7, with D possibly being TRBD1 (6 bases). CDR3 length: 13 amino acids. Germline CDR1 is DFQATT and CDR2 is SNEGSKA (reference sequence). V lost 6 bases and J lost 3, with 15 bases in between. The DNA of the CDR3 is TGCAGTGCCCCCTGGGGGCCCCACTACGAGCAGTACTTC. Residues: CSAPWGPHYEQYF.

The chain combines TRBV11-2 with TRBJ2-1; D might be TRBD2 (6 bases). Germline CDR1 SGHAT, CDR2 FQNNGV. V was trimmed by 1 base and J by 8 bases, leaving 12 bases between them. The CDR3 covers 14 residues. The DNA of the CDR3 is TGTGCCAGCAGCTTAGGTGGGCGGAGGGATGAGCAGTTCTTC. Translating it yields CASSLGGRRDEQFF.

J is TRBJ1-2 and V is TRBV3-1; D possibly corresponds to TRBD1 (5 bases). The CDR3 runs to 17 residues. The germline CDR1 and CDR2 sequences are LGHDT and YNNKEL (reference sequence). With 0 bases removed from V and 1 base from J, the gap between germline ends came to 15 bases. CDR3 protein: CASSQEIKGRNNYGYTF. The CDR3 nucleotides are TGTGCCAGCAGCCAAGAAATTAAGGGGCGTAATAACTATGGCTACACCTTC.

In nucleotides, the CDR3 is TGTGCCAGCAGCAGTTCACTAGCGGGGCTACAAGAGACCCAGTACTTC. Encoded protein: CASSSSLAGLQETQYF. The gene calls are TRBV21-1 and TRBJ2-5; the table assigns TRBD2, which was not confirmed against the DNA. TRBV21-1 is a documented pseudogene. The CDR3 length is 16 residues.

This clonotype was seen many times. The V and J genes are TRBV10-3 and TRBJ1-5, with D possibly being TRBD1 (6 bases). Trimming stripped 10 bases from V and 1 base from J, with 11 bases between. The CDR3 totals 13 residues. Germline-derived CDR1 and CDR2 are ENHRY and SYGVKD. CDR3 DNA sequence: TGTGCCACCGAACAGGGAAGCAATCAGCCCCAGCATTTT. It codes for CATEQGSNQPQHF.

The CDR3 reads CAISTDSFRAPLHF. In nucleotides, the CDR3 is TGTGCCATCAGCACGGACAGCTTTAGGGCACCCCTCCACTTT. V is TRBV10-3 and J is TRBJ1-6, with a possible D match to TRBD1 (6 bases). This CDR3 spans 14 amino acids. The ends were cut back, 6 bases at V and 11 bases at J, with 17 bases in the middle. Germline CDR1 and CDR2: ENHRY and SYGVKD.

This clonotype has more than one count but fewer than ten. The chain couples TRBV7-9 to TRBJ2-1; no clear D. With 6 bases removed from V and 0 bases from J, the gap between germline ends came to 9 bases. This CDR3 is 14 amino acids long. Per germline, CDR1 SEHNR and CDR2 FQNEAQ (reference sequence). The CDR3 reads CASSAPSSYNEQFF. Written as DNA, the CDR3 is TGTGCCAGCAGTGCTCCCAGCTCCTACAATGAGCAGTTCTTC.

A few counts support this clonotype. The chain combines TRBV9 with TRBJ1-1; maybe TRBD1 (5 bases). Trimming left V 0 bases short and J 5 bases short, with 8 bases between. The V gene's germline CDR1 is SGDLS and CDR2 YYNGEE. The CDR3 is 13 amino acids. The CDR3 protein is CASSVGGLTEAFF. Here the CDR3 DNA reads TGTGCCAGCAGCGTAGGGGGGTTAACTGAAGCTTTCTTT.

This clonotype has just a few counts. CDR3 sequence (DNA): TGCGCCAGCAGCTTGGCCGCCCGACCCAACGAGCAGTACTTC. Encoded protein: CASSLAARPNEQYF. The V gene is TRBV5-1, the J gene TRBJ2-7; D ambiguous. Germline-derived CDR1 and CDR2 are SGHRS and YFSETQ. V lost 0 bases and J 5 bases, leaving 12 bases between the germline ends. CDR3 length equals 14 residues.

The genes are TRBV7-2 and TRBJ2-3; D is unclear. V shed 5 bases and J shed 0 bases, with 12 bases lying between them. The CDR3 length is 15 residues. Germline V gene data show CDR1 as SGHTA and CDR2 as FQGNSA. The CDR3, as DNA: TGTGCCAGCAGCCTGATGTTCCATAGCACAGATACGCAGTATTTT. Translated: CASSLMFHSTDTQYF. Based on the CDR3 plus reference TRBV7-2 and TRBJ2-3, the full variable domain is GAGVSQSPSNKVTEKGKDVELRCDPISGHTALYWYRQSLGQGLEFLIYFQGNSAPDKSGLPSDRFSAERTGGSVSTLTIQRTQQEDSAVYLCASSLMFHSTDTQYFGPGTRLTVL.